The 32 T cell receptor beta chains below were found in one sample sequenced in a study of T-cell memory formation after mild COVID-19. TCRdb re-analysed the 5' RACE reads in MiXCR, keeping a single row per CDR3 protein. Of roughly 350,000 distinct CDR3 sequences detected, 25% to 30% appear once; the ten largest clones hold about 14%. Sequencing was carried out using PBMCs or a T cell subset sorted from them (not recorded which). The receptors were gathered from an adult woman who had mild COVID-19 (a few samples of this study predate the infection). Cell type and time point are not known.

The CDR3: CARLASGLLGFGWEQYF. The CDR3 nucleotides read TGTGCCAGGCTTGCCAGCGGGTTGTTGGGATTCGGGTGGGAGCAGTACTTC. The chain recombines TRBV7-2 with TRBJ2-7, with D possibly being TRBD2 (6 bases). The germline CDR1 and CDR2 sequences are SGHTA and FQGNSA. The CDR3 is 17 amino acids. Trimming took 9 bases from V and 7 from J, leaving 31 bases between them.

This clonotype has more than one count but fewer than ten. V is TRBV19 and J is TRBJ1-2, with D possibly matching TRBD1 (5 bases). The CDR3 has 15 residues. Trimming took off 4 bases at V and 5 bases at J, with 17 bases between the two ends. Per germline, CDR1 LNHDA and CDR2 SQIVND (reference sequence). CDR3: CASSTNPRGSYGYTF. The CDR3 nucleotides are TGTGCCAGTAGTACCAACCCCCGGGGGTCGTATGGCTACACCTTC.

This clonotype was counted only a few times. The rearrangement links TRBV25-1 to TRBJ2-7; 10 positions match TRBD1. The CDR3 is 16 residues long. Looked up from germline, CDR1 is MGHDK and CDR2 is SYGVNS. Trimming took 6 bases from V and 0 from J; bases not matched to a gene: 8. The CDR3 coding sequence is TGTGCCAGCAGCAGGACAGGGGGAATGGGCTCCTACGAGCAGTACTTC. Amino acid sequence: CASSRTGGMGSYEQYF.

This clonotype was seen at least ten times. V usage is TRBV20-1 and J usage is TRBJ2-7; 9 bases line up with TRBD1. This CDR3 contains 18 residues. After removal of 4 bases from V and 3 bases from J, the junction contained 19 bases not matched to a gene. Germline V gene data show CDR1 as DFQATT and CDR2 as SNEGSKA (reference sequence). CDR3 protein: CSAKTETGGTIDYYEQYF. CDR3 nucleotides: TGCAGTGCTAAGACGGAAACAGGGGGCACCATTGATTACTACGAGCAGTACTTC.

This chain uses TRBV20-1 with TRBJ2-3, with 7 bases that match TRBD2. V lost 2 bases and J lost 3; bases outside the gene matches: 2. Germline-derived CDR1 and CDR2 are DFQATT and SNEGSKA (reference sequence). This CDR3 is built from 13 residues. The CDR3, as DNA: TGCAGTGCTAGACTAGCGGCAACAGATACGCAGTATTTT. Translating it yields CSARLAATDTQYF.

This clonotype was seen only a few times. The V call is TRBV5-1, the J call TRBJ2-7; D call uncertain. Trimming cost V 4 bases and J 0 bases, with 17 bases left between them. This CDR3 is 16 amino acids long. CDR1 is SGHRS and CDR2 is YFSETQ in the germline V gene. The CDR3 bases are TGCGCCAGCAGCCCCGGTTTCGGCGCAAGCTCCTACGAGCAGTACTTC. As protein: CASSPGFGASSYEQYF.

This clonotype was seen a handful of times. This rearrangement joins TRBV11-3 to TRBJ1-1; 11 bases are shared with TRBD1. This CDR3 comprises 17 residues. From germline, CDR1 is SGHNT and CDR2 YENEEA. Trimming removed 5 bases from V and 2 bases from J; junction bases left unmatched: 10. The DNA of the CDR3 is TGTGCCAGCAGCGACCGGACAGGGGGCGGTGGAAACACTGAAGCTTTCTTT. The encoded protein is CASSDRTGGGGNTEAFF.

This chain uses TRBV13 with TRBJ2-7; 10 bases are a match to TRBD1. CDR3 length: 16 residues. With 3 bases clipped from V and 8 bases from J, the junction kept 13 bases outside the gene matches. Germline V gives CDR1 PRHDT, CDR2 FYEKMQ (reference sequence). The CDR3 region has the DNA TGTGCCAGCAGCTTCACCGAGGAGGACAGGGGGGAAAAGCAGTACTTC. Protein: CASSFTEEDRGEKQYF.

The chain joins TRBV7-9 to TRBJ1-2; D may be TRBD1 (6 bases). CDR3 length equals 16 residues. The germline gives CDR1 SEHNR, CDR2 FQNEAQ (reference sequence). The V gene lost 2 bases and the J gene lost 2 bases, with 15 bases spanning the gap. Written as DNA, the CDR3 is TGTGCCAGCAGCTTACCGCCGGGACACCCGAACTATGGCTACACCTTC. This encodes CASSLPPGHPNYGYTF.

The chain carries TRBV19 and TRBJ2-7; a possible D gene is TRBD1 (5 bases). The CDR3 runs to 11 residues. Germline lookup yields CDR1 LNHDA and CDR2 SQIVND (reference sequence). For the CDR3, the DNA is TGTGCCAGTAGTATTCGTCGGCAGGGCGGTGTC. This encodes CASSIRRQGGV.

This clonotype was detected only a few times. This rearrangement joins TRBV19 to TRBJ2-1; D is undetermined. This CDR3 is 11 amino acids long. With 3 bases removed from V and 10 bases from J, the gap between germline ends came to 7 bases. Germline loops: CDR1 LNHDA, CDR2 SQIVND (reference sequence). CDR3 loop: CASSIGSEQFF. CDR3 nucleotide sequence: TGTGCCAGTAGTATCGGCAGCGAGCAGTTCTTC. The variable domain in full, completed from reference TRBV19 and TRBJ2-1, reads DGGITQSPKYLFRKEGQNVTLSCEQNLNHDAMYWYRQDPGQGLRLIYYSQIVNDFQKGDIAEGYSVSREKKESFPLTVTSAQKNPTAFYLCASSIGSEQFFGPGTRLTVL.

The CDR3 coding sequence is TGTGCCAGCAGTTTAGCCTCAGATCAGCCCCAGCATTTT. It yields the protein CASSLASDQPQHF. The genes are TRBV12-3 or TRBV12-4 and TRBJ1-5; unclear D gene. This CDR3 is 13 amino acids long. V lost 0 bases, J lost 5 bases, and 5 bases lay in between.

This clonotype appeared a few times. CDR3: CASSKAGGYTF. The CDR3 bases are TGTGCCAGCAGTAAAGCAGGTGGCTACACCTTC. The chain recombines TRBV12-3 or TRBV12-4 with TRBJ1-2; D gene unclear. The V gene lost 5 bases and the J gene lost 7 bases, with 8 bases spanning the gap. The CDR3 consists of 11 residues.

This clonotype was counted many times. This sequence joins TRBV27 and TRBJ1-1; tentative D call: TRBD1 (6 bases). The germline CDR1 and CDR2 sequences are MNHEY and SMNVEV (reference sequence). V lost 2 bases to trimming and J lost 4 bases, with 8 bases between them. The CDR3 totals 13 residues. CDR3 bases: TGTGCCAGCAGTTTAAGGGGGTCCACTGAAGCTTTCTTT. It is translated as CASSLRGSTEAFF.

This clonotype has just a few counts. The J gene is TRBJ2-1, the V gene TRBV5-1; possibly TRBD2 for D (5 bases). The CDR3 sequence is 15 residues long. V lost 0 bases, J lost 0 bases, and 7 bases lay in between. Germline V gene data show CDR1 as SGHRS and CDR2 as YFSETQ. The CDR3: CASSLATSSYNEQFF. The CDR3 DNA follows: TGCGCCAGCAGCTTGGCCACTAGCTCCTACAATGAGCAGTTCTTC.

This clonotype turned up a few times. This rearrangement joins TRBV6-6 to TRBJ2-7, with D perhaps TRBD1 (6 bases). The CDR3 extends over 14 amino acids. Germline V gene data show CDR1 as MNHNY and CDR2 as SVGAGI (reference sequence). V was pared by 6 bases and J by 5 bases, with 17 bases between. The CDR3 spells CASRDLGTLHEQYF. The CDR3 DNA sequence: TGTGCCAGCAGGGATCTAGGGACACTCCACGAGCAGTACTTC.

This clonotype was seen a handful of times. The chain carries TRBV5-5 and TRBJ2-7; no clear D. CDR3 length equals 12 residues. The V end was cut by 4 bases, the J end by 5 bases, with 10 bases between. Germline V gives CDR1 SGHKS, CDR2 YYEKEE (reference sequence). The CDR3 DNA follows: TGTGCCAGCAGCACCGCCCTGGACGAGCAGTACTTC. This encodes CASSTALDEQYF.

This clonotype was observed at least ten times. The V and J genes are TRBV7-2 and TRBJ1-2; the match to TRBD1 covers 9 bases. Germline CDR1 SGHTA, CDR2 FQGNSA. V lost 4 bases, J lost 2 bases, and 2 bases stayed unmatched. CDR3 size: 14 residues. This CDR3 reads CASSSGQGNYGYTF. The CDR3 nucleotides read TGTGCCAGCAGCTCAGGACAGGGGAACTATGGCTACACCTTC. The entire variable domain, with the rest obtained from reference TRBV7-2 and TRBJ1-2, is as follows: GAGVSQSPSNKVTEKGKDVELRCDPISGHTALYWYRQSLGQGLEFLIYFQGNSAPDKSGLPSDRFSAERTGGSVSTLTIQRTQQEDSAVYLCASSSGQGNYGYTFGSGTRLTVV.

In this sample, this clonotype turned up a few times. The gene calls are TRBV13 and TRBJ2-2; D might be TRBD1 (5 bases). The CDR3 spans 15 residues. V dropped 4 bases and J dropped 0 bases, with 9 bases sitting between them. CDR1 and CDR2 from the germline V gene are PRHDT and FYEKMQ (reference sequence). CDR3 sequence: CASSSSGTNTGELFF. CDR3 sequence (DNA): TGTGCCAGCAGCTCATCAGGGACGAACACCGGGGAGCTGTTTTTT. The full variable domain, its missing parts supplied by reference TRBV13 and TRBJ2-2, is AAGVIQSPRHLIKEKRETATLKCYPIPRHDTVYWYQQGPGQDPQFLISFYEKMQSDKGSIPDRFSAQQFSDYHSELNMSSLELGDSALYFCASSSSGTNTGELFFGEGSRLTVL.

The rearrangement uses TRBV27 and TRBJ1-6; weak D call: TRBD1 (6 bases). With 4 bases removed from V and 9 bases from J, the gap between germline ends came to 19 bases. CDR3 size: 16 residues. Germline CDR1 and CDR2: MNHEY and SMNVEV (reference sequence). The CDR3 DNA reads TGTGCCAGCAGTTCCGGAACGACAGGAATAGGTTCACCCCTCCACTTT. This gives the protein CASSSGTTGIGSPLHF.

The chain has TRBV5-5 and TRBJ1-2; no reliable D call. Germline lookup yields CDR1 SGHKS and CDR2 YYEKEE (reference sequence). The CDR3 runs 13 residues. Trimming removed 4 bases at V and 4 bases at J, with 11 bases between. CDR3: CASSPNALYGYTF. The CDR3 nucleotides are TGTGCCAGCAGCCCCAATGCGCTCTATGGCTACACCTTC. Filled out from reference TRBV5-5 and TRBJ1-2, the complete variable domain reads DAGVTQSPTHLIKTRGQQVTLRCSPISGHKSVSWYQQVLGQGPQFIFQYYEKEERGRGNFPDRFSARQFPNYSSELNVNALLLGDSALYLCASSPNALYGYTFGSGTRLTVV.

The V and J genes are TRBV28 and TRBJ1-1, with D possibly matching TRBD1 (5 bases). This CDR3 has 16 residues. Deletions cut 3 bases from V and 4 bases from J, with 18 bases between. Germline assignment: CDR1 MDHEN and CDR2 SYDVKM. The CDR3 here is CASSFGLRGRTTEAFF. CDR3 nucleotide sequence: TGTGCCAGCAGTTTTGGTCTCCGGGGCAGGACCACTGAAGCTTTCTTT.

This clonotype was detected a few times. This chain joins TRBV13 and TRBJ1-1, with TRBD1 matching 7 bases. V dropped 3 bases and J dropped 4; count of bases not matched to a gene: 8. The CDR3 runs to 15 residues. Germline assignment: CDR1 PRHDT and CDR2 FYEKMQ (reference sequence). DNA for the CDR3: TGTGCCAGCAGCTTCCAAACAGGGGCTGGCACTGAAGCTTTCTTT. Translating gives CASSFQTGAGTEAFF.

This clonotype was recorded many times. This chain connects TRBV7-9 to TRBJ2-5; 7 positions match TRBD2. Per the germline V gene, CDR1 is SEHNR and CDR2 is FQNEAQ (reference sequence). The CDR3 covers 12 residues. The ends lost 4 bases at V and 5 bases at J; junction bases unmatched: 1. The CDR3 bases are TGTGCCAGCAGCTGGGGGGGTGAGACCCAGTACTTC. This translates into CASSWGGETQYF.

The chain uses TRBV12-3 or TRBV12-4 and TRBJ1-1, with 8 bases fitting TRBD1. The CDR3 consists of 14 residues. V shed 6 bases, J shed 4 bases, and the junction held 7 bases outside the gene matches. CDR3 coding DNA: TGTGCCAGCAGCTGGACAGGGCCCGTCACTGAAGCTTTCTTT. This codes for CASSWTGPVTEAFF.

This clonotype was observed many times. The V gene is TRBV4-2, the J gene TRBJ2-7; D is perhaps TRBD2 (6 bases). CDR3 length: 14 amino acids. Trimming removed 0 bases from V and 6 bases from J, with 12 bases in between. Germline lookup yields CDR1 LGHNA and CDR2 YNFKEQ. The CDR3 reads CASSQERDQLEQYF. CDR3 nucleotide sequence: TGTGCCAGCAGCCAAGAGCGGGACCAACTCGAGCAGTACTTC.

Only a few counts were recorded for this clonotype. The V and J genes are TRBV20-1 and TRBJ2-3, with D unclear. This CDR3 is built from 14 residues. Trimming cost V 3 bases and J 5 bases, with 15 bases left between them. The germline CDR1 and CDR2 sequences are DFQATT and SNEGSKA (reference sequence). CDR3 nucleotide sequence: TGCAGTGCTAGTGGAGCCCCTGGAAGAGATACGCAGTATTTT. It translates to CSASGAPGRDTQYF.

V usage is TRBV7-9 and J usage is TRBJ2-7; D might be TRBD1 (6 bases). In germline, CDR1 is SEHNR, CDR2 FQNEAQ (reference sequence). The CDR3 contains 14 residues. Trimming took 5 bases from V and 3 from J, leaving 14 bases between them. The CDR3 spells CASSPQGDLYEQYF. The CDR3 nucleotides are TGTGCCAGCAGCCCACAGGGAGACCTCTACGAGCAGTACTTC.

This clonotype was picked up a small number of times. This chain joins TRBV19 and TRBJ2-1, with TRBD2 identical over 15 bases. J was trimmed by 7 bases and V by 5 bases; bases with no gene match: 3. Germline V CDR1 and CDR2: LNHDA, SQIVND (reference sequence). The CDR3 contains 15 residues. In DNA form, the CDR3 reads TGTGCCAGTAGTGCAGGACTAGCGGGAGGGAATGAGCAGTTCTTC. Its translation is CASSAGLAGGNEQFF.

This clonotype was found a few times. The chain couples TRBV9 to TRBJ2-7; D remains ambiguous. The CDR3 extends over 13 amino acids. V was clipped by 2 bases and J by 4 bases, with 10 bases between them. The germline V gene has CDR1 SGDLS and CDR2 YYNGEE. The CDR3: CASSVGPDYEQYF. Written as DNA, the CDR3 is TGTGCCAGCAGCGTCGGCCCCGATTACGAGCAGTACTTC. Full variable domain (rest looked up from reference TRBV9 and TRBJ2-7): DSGVTQTPKHLITATGQRVTLRCSPRSGDLSVYWYQQSLDQGLQFLIQYYNGEERAKGNILERFSAQQFPDLHSELNLSSLELGDSALYFCASSVGPDYEQYFGPGTRLTVT.

Only a few counts were recorded for this clonotype. This chain connects TRBV9 to TRBJ2-5; D call uncertain. The length of the CDR3 is 15 residues. Germline V gene lookup returns CDR1 SGDLS and CDR2 YYNGEE. V lost 3 bases, J lost 1 base, and 13 bases lay in between. The CDR3 is CASSGYDRFQETQYF. In nucleotides, the CDR3 is TGTGCCAGCAGCGGATACGACCGGTTCCAAGAGACCCAGTACTTC.

The table lists this clonotype with a few counts. The CDR3 reads CSAGGSSYEQYF. CDR3 nucleotides: TGCAGTGCAGGCGGAAGCTCCTACGAGCAGTACTTC. This rearrangement joins TRBV20-1 to TRBJ2-7; D gene uncertain. CDR1 is DFQATT, CDR2 SNEGSKA, per germline (reference sequence). CDR3 length: 12 residues. Trimming removed 6 bases at V and 0 bases at J, with 9 bases between.